The 5 T cell receptor beta chains presented below share a single source sample, sequenced in a study of control samples from healthy donors and cancer patients. Repertoires were generated with immunoSEQ multiplex PCR, while TCRdb's copy carries only in-frame clones and drops some. The profile shows roughly 220,000 clones, 85% to 95% of them singletons. The sequenced sample was blood. The receptor set was obtained from a man aged 45 to 65 in good health.

The V and J genes are TRBV7-2 and TRBJ2-3, with 8 bases identical to TRBD1. The CDR3 is 14 amino acids. CDR1 is SGHTA and CDR2 is FQGNSA in the germline V gene. The junction had 4 bases not matched to a gene; V was cut back by 5 bases and J by 3 bases. CDR3 sequence: CASSPQGGTDTQYF. The CDR3 DNA sequence: TGTGCCAGCAGCCCACAGGGGGGAACAGATACGCAGTATTTT.

V and J are TRBV7-3 and TRBJ1-3; tentative D call: TRBD1 (6 bases). CDR1 is SGHTA, CDR2 FQGTGA, per germline. The CDR3 covers 12 residues. CDR3 in DNA: TGTGCTTGCGGGGGGCCAGGAAACACCATATATTTT. Translation gives CACGGPGNTIYF. Drawing the rest from reference TRBV7-3 and TRBJ1-3, the complete variable domain is GAGVSQTPSNKVTEKGKYVELRCDPISGHTALYWYRQSLGQGPEFLIYFQGTGAADDSGLPNDRFFAVRPEGSVSTLKIQRTERGDSAVYLCACGGPGNTIYFGEGSWLTVV.

The gene calls are TRBV28 and TRBJ2-7; 7 positions match TRBD1. The CDR3 has 16 amino acids. J gave up 9 bases and V 2 bases, and 16 bases lay outside the gene matches. Germline CDR1 and CDR2: MDHEN and SYDVKM. CDR3 nucleotide sequence: TGTGCCAGCAGTTTAGCGACCCTCCGGGAAGGGGGCGGGCAGTACTTC. Translated: CASSLATLREGGGQYF.

The V gene is TRBV6-5, the J gene TRBJ1-5; D not resolved. V was shortened by 6 bases and J by 3 bases, with 15 bases between the two germline ends. Germline CDR1 MNHEY, CDR2 SVGAGI. CDR3 length equals 15 residues. The CDR3 sequence is CASRVITPPNQPQHF. The DNA for the CDR3 is TGTGCCAGCAGGGTCATCACGCCCCCCAATCAGCCCCAGCATTTT.

The V gene is TRBV20-1, the J gene TRBJ1-1, with D tentatively TRBD1 (5 bases). In germline, CDR1 is DFQATT, CDR2 SNEGSKA (reference sequence). The length of the CDR3 is 11 residues. V gave up 4 bases and J gave up 5 bases, with 8 bases separating them. CDR3 sequence (DNA): TGCAGTGCTACAGGGTTAACTGAAGCTTTCTTT. Translation gives CSATGLTEAFF.